Listed below are T cell receptor beta chains from one sample, sequenced in a study of beta chain features in type 1 diabetes. Sequenced by immunoSEQ multiplex PCR; TCRdb stores in-frame clones only, minus some. The sample has around 200,000 clones; around an eighth are singletons. Source material: central memory CD4+ T cells from blood. The origin of the receptors is a woman younger than 35 in good health. Each CDR3 is given with its conserved first and last residue. D genes are given only for firm matches. Rows may omit the clone size; those that give it use once, few, many or a size class.

CASWPTTNTGELFF | TGTGCCAGCTGGCCCACAACGAACACCGGGGAGCTGTTTTTT | . | . | TRBV28 | 14 | TRBJ2-2
CASSLERGETQYF | TGTGCCAGCAGCTTAGAAAGGGGAGAGACCCAGTACTTC | . | few | TRBV7-8 | 13 | TRBJ2-5
CASKAWASGPTDTQYF | TGTGCCAGCAAAGCTTGGGCTAGCGGGCCGACAGATACGCAGTATTTT | TRBD2 | . | TRBV7-2 | 16 | TRBJ2-3
CASSLASSGNNEQFF | TGTGCCAGCAGCTTAGCGTCTAGCGGGAACAATGAGCAGTTCTTC | TRBD2 | many | TRBV7-2 | 15 | TRBJ2-1
CATRRTGFSGTDTQYF | TGTGCCACCCGAAGGACAGGGTTTAGTGGCACAGATACGCAGTATTTT | TRBD1 | few | TRBV28 | 16 | TRBJ2-3
CASSLARAGANVLTF | TGTGCCAGCAGCTTAGCCAGGGCTGGGGCCAACGTCCTGACTTTC | . | . | TRBV7-3 | 15 | TRBJ2-6
CASSPHVGQYHYGYTF | TGTGCCAGCAGCCCGCACGTTGGACAGTACCACTATGGCTACACCTTC | . | few | TRBV7-9 | 16 | TRBJ1-2
CASSLAGENTIYF | TGTGCCAGCAGCTTAGCAGGGGAAAACACCATATATTTT | . | . | TRBV7-9 | 13 | TRBJ1-3
CSARDLGPQHF | TGCAGTGCTAGAGATCTGGGCCCCCAGCATTTT | . | . | TRBV20-1 | 11 | TRBJ1-5
CAWSRLAGFNEQFF | TGTGCCTGGAGTAGGCTAGCGGGATTTAATGAGCAGTTCTTC | TRBD2 | . | TRBV30 | 14 | TRBJ2-1
CAWRGDRVPGNTIYF | TGTGCCTGGAGAGGGGACAGGGTCCCTGGAAACACCATATATTTT | TRBD1 | . | TRBV30 | 15 | TRBJ1-3
CASSWQDTQYF | TGTGCCAGCAGCTGGCAGGATACGCAGTATTTT | . | . | TRBV5-6 | 11 | TRBJ2-3
CASSPAGTPGANVLTF | TGTGCCAGCAGCCCGGCGGGAACGCCTGGGGCCAACGTCCTGACTTTC | . | few | TRBV5-4 | 16 | TRBJ2-6
CASSWGATSGIETQYF | TGTGCCAGCAGCTGGGGGGCGACTAGCGGGATAGAGACCCAGTACTTC | TRBD2 | . | TRBV5-8 | 16 | TRBJ2-5
CAWTGDSNQPQHF | TGTGCCTGGACGGGAGATAGCAATCAGCCCCAGCATTTT | . | . | TRBV30 | 13 | TRBJ1-5
CASRVVRNTEAFF | TGTGCCAGCAGGGTGGTGAGGAACACTGAAGCTTTCTTT | . | few | TRBV7-9 | 13 | TRBJ1-1
CASSQGGKTEAFF | TGTGCCAGCAGCCAAGGAGGGAAAACTGAAGCTTTCTTT | . | . | TRBV25-1 | 13 | TRBJ1-1
CASKAGTVSYEQYF | TGTGCCAGCAAAGCCGGGACAGTCTCCTACGAGCAGTACTTC | TRBD1 | few | TRBV19 | 14 | TRBJ2-7
CASSQTGTTEAFF | TGTGCCAGCAGCCAGACAGGGACGACTGAAGCTTTCTTT | TRBD1 | . | TRBV6-1 | 13 | TRBJ1-1
CASSPGQQGSEQYF | TGCGCCAGCAGCCCCGGACAGCAGGGGAGCGAGCAGTACTTC | . | . | TRBV5-1 | 14 | TRBJ2-7
CASSLQGDQPQHF | TGTGCCAGCAGCTTACAGGGAGATCAGCCCCAGCATTTT | . | . | TRBV9 | 13 | TRBJ1-5
CAWIRGVGGYTF | TGTGCCTGGATTCGCGGGGTGGGAGGCTACACCTTC | . | . | TRBV30 | 12 | TRBJ1-2
CASRGGLAADTQYF | TGTGCCAGCAGGGGCGGACTGGCGGCAGATACGCAGTATTTT | . | . | TRBV7-9 | 14 | TRBJ2-3
CASRKGPGGGNTEAFF | TGTGCCAGCAGAAAGGGGCCAGGGGGAGGGAACACTGAAGCTTTCTTT | TRBD1 | few | TRBV2 | 16 | TRBJ1-1
CASSEWPTSQPQHF | TGTGCCAGCAGTGAATGGCCCACATCCCAGCCCCAGCATTTT | . | . | TRBV25-1 | 14 | TRBJ1-5
CASTRTSGVEQFF | TGTGCCAGCACTCGGACTAGCGGTGTTGAGCAGTTCTTC | TRBD2 | few | TRBV6-6 | 13 | TRBJ2-1
CSVDGTGLSYEQYF | TGCAGCGTTGACGGAACAGGGTTATCCTACGAGCAGTACTTC | . | . | TRBV29-1 | 14 | TRBJ2-7
CASSPGVDNEQFF | TGCGCCAGCAGTCCGGGAGTCGACAATGAGCAGTTCTTC | . | few | TRBV5-1 | 13 | TRBJ2-1
CASSLALAGARTGELFF | TGCGCCAGCAGCTTGGCCTTAGCGGGAGCAAGGACCGGGGAGCTGTTTTTT | TRBD2 | . | TRBV5-1 | 17 | TRBJ2-2
CASSQSETGESSYNEQFF | TGCGCCAGCAGTCAATCTGAAACGGGGGAAAGCTCCTACAATGAGCAGTTCTTC | . | . | TRBV23-1 | 18 | TRBJ2-1
CASSSRQVYNEQFF | TGTGCCAGTAGTAGTCGACAGGTCTACAATGAGCAGTTCTTC | . | . | TRBV19 | 14 | TRBJ2-1
CASSVTHLSTDTQYF | TGTGCCAGCAGTGTAACCCACCTAAGCACAGATACGCAGTATTTT | . | . | TRBV6-1 | 15 | TRBJ2-3
CASRVRDISNQPQHF | TGTGCCAGCAGAGTCCGGGACATAAGCAATCAGCCCCAGCATTTT | . | . | TRBV6-5 | 15 | TRBJ1-5
CASSLAAETDTQYF | TGCGCCAGCAGCTTGGCTGCGGAGACAGATACGCAGTATTTT | . | . | TRBV5-1 | 14 | TRBJ2-3
CASSPSPLAGITDTQYF | TGTGCCAGCTCACCAAGCCCACTAGCGGGAATAACAGATACGCAGTATTTT | TRBD2 | few | TRBV18 | 17 | TRBJ2-3
CASSEAGTSGRNEQFF | TGTGCCAGCAGTGAAGCGGGGACTAGCGGGAGGAATGAGCAGTTCTTC | TRBD2 | few | TRBV6-1 | 16 | TRBJ2-1
CASSLTSGRGEQFF | TGTGCCAGCAGTTTGACTAGCGGGAGAGGTGAGCAGTTCTTC | TRBD2 | few | TRBV6-4 | 14 | TRBJ2-1
CASSGDSTYEQYF | TGTGCCAGCAGTGGGGACAGTACCTACGAGCAGTACTTC | TRBD1 | once | TRBV28 | 13 | TRBJ2-7
CASSRMGQGQETQYF | TGTGCCAGCAGCCGCATGGGACAGGGGCAAGAGACCCAGTACTTC | TRBD1 | . | TRBV7-2 | 15 | TRBJ2-5
CASKKGQGTANYGYTF | TGTGCCAGCAAAAAGGGACAGGGGACCGCTAACTATGGCTACACCTTC | TRBD1 | few | TRBV9 | 16 | TRBJ1-2